What follows are 30 T cell receptor beta chains derived from one specimen sequenced in a study of T cells in localized non-small cell lung cancer. Repertoires were generated with immunoSEQ multiplex PCR, while TCRdb's copy carries only in-frame clones and drops some. The sample comprises tens of thousands of clones, approximately 80% of which are singletons, and 8.5% to 10% rests with the top ten. Material: peripheral blood, obtained before any cancer treatment. All receptors come from an older female donor with stage I lung adenocarcinoma.

This clone appeared a single time. This sequence joins TRBV7-8 and TRBJ2-2, with 11 bases fitting TRBD2. The CDR3 spans 18 residues. V was clipped by 5 bases and J by 1 base; unmatched bases: 9. Germline V gene lookup returns CDR1 SGHVS and CDR2 FQNEAQ. For the CDR3, the DNA is TGTGCCAGCAGCCCTTGGACTAGCGGGCCAGGGAACACCGGGGAGCTGTTTTTT. Its protein is CASSPWTSGPGNTGELFF. The complete variable domain, with remaining parts taken from reference TRBV7-8 and TRBJ2-2, reads GAGVSQSPRYKVAKRGQDVALRCDPISGHVSLFWYQQALGQGPEFLTYFQNEAQLDKSGLPSDRFFAERPEGSVSTLKIQRTQQEDSAVYLCASSPWTSGPGNTGELFFGEGSRLTVL.

DNA for the CDR3: TGTGCCAGCAGTGCGGACAGGCGAAATAATTCACCCCTCCACTTT. Residues: CASSADRRNNSPLHF. This chain uses TRBV6-1 with TRBJ1-6, with TRBD1 matching 7 bases. The CDR3 has 15 residues. In germline, CDR1 is MNHNS, CDR2 SASEGT. The junction had 5 bases not matched to a gene; V was cut back by 4 bases and J by 5 bases.

The chain carries TRBV5-1 and TRBJ1-1; 7 nucleotides agree with TRBD1. Germline V gives CDR1 SGHRS, CDR2 YFSETQ. The CDR3 totals 17 residues. The V segment lost 5 bases and the J segment 1 base; nucleotides outside the gene matches: 14. CDR3 bases: TGCGCCAGCAGACGGACAGGAAAGAAAATCACGAACACTGAAGCTTTCTTT. Protein: CASRRTGKKITNTEAFF. The full variable domain, with the rest looked up from reference TRBV5-1 and TRBJ1-1, is KAGVTQTPRYLIKTRGQQVTLSCSPISGHRSVSWYQQTPGQGLQFLFEYFSETQRNKGNFPGRFSGRQFSNSRSEMNVSTLELGDSALYLCASRRTGKKITNTEAFFGQGTRLTVV.

The J gene is TRBJ2-5, the V gene TRBV7-2, with 8 bases matching TRBD2. Germline trimming cut 3 bases from V and 5 bases from J; bases unmatched to any gene: 5. This CDR3 is 14 amino acids long. Germline V gene data show CDR1 as SGHTA and CDR2 as FQGNSA. The CDR3 region has the DNA TGTGCCAGCAGCTTTCGGCGGGGGGAGGAGACCCAGTACTTC. It translates to CASSFRRGEETQYF.

The gene calls are TRBV5-6 and TRBJ2-7, with D tentatively TRBD1 or TRBD2 (5 bases each). This CDR3 has 16 residues. Trimming pared 0 bases from V and 2 bases from J, leaving 15 bases between. The V gene's germline CDR1 is SGHDT and CDR2 YYEEEE. CDR3 in DNA: TGTGCCAGCAGCTTGGTTAGGGGACCTTGGGCCTACGAGCAGTACTTC. Protein product: CASSLVRGPWAYEQYF.

The chain couples TRBV2 to TRBJ1-2; no clear D. V lost 6 bases and J lost 2, with 19 bases in between. This CDR3 contains 16 residues. Germline V gene lookup returns CDR1 SNHLY and CDR2 FYNNEI. CDR3 in DNA: TGTGCCAGCAGGCCCCCAGGATTCTCCCCGAACTATGGCTACACCTTC. Its translation: CASRPPGFSPNYGYTF.

This clone was observed a single time. The genes are TRBV6-1 and TRBJ2-2, with 8 bases lining up with TRBD2. Germline CDR1 is MNHNS and CDR2 is SASEGT. The ends lost 2 bases at V and 6 bases at J; junction bases unmatched: 5. The CDR3 is 15 residues long. CDR3 coding DNA: TGTGCCAGCAGTGAACAGAGCGGGGGAGCCGGGGAGCTGTTTTTT. Translating it yields CASSEQSGGAGELFF.

The chain has TRBV4-3 and TRBJ1-2; D is unclear. The CDR3 contains 14 residues. Germline V lookup: CDR1 LGHNA, CDR2 YSLEER. The germline V and J ends were trimmed by 4 bases and 2 bases, with 11 bases remaining between them. In DNA form, the CDR3 reads TGCGCCAGCAGCCCGAATTATGGGAACTATGGCTACACCTTC. This codes for CASSPNYGNYGYTF.

The chain recombines TRBV2 with TRBJ1-1; TRBD1 matches 7 bases. The V and J ends lost 6 bases and 1 base, in that order; junction bases with no gene match: 11. This CDR3 contains 16 residues. CDR1 SNHLY and CDR2 FYNNEI come from the germline V gene. CDR3 nucleotide sequence: TGTGCCAGCAGCGCACCGGGACACAGGGGGAACACTGAAGCTTTCTTT. Residues: CASSAPGHRGNTEAFF.

This clone was observed a handful of times. The rearrangement links TRBV7-2 to TRBJ2-1, with TRBD2 as a possible D gene (5 bases). Between the trimmed V and J ends, which lost 1 base and 6 bases, there was a span of 7 bases. This CDR3 region has 13 residues. Germline values: CDR1 SGHTA, CDR2 FQGNSA. The CDR3 DNA reads TGTGCCAGCAGCTTAGTTCTAGCCAATGAGCAGTTCTTC. This encodes CASSLVLANEQFF.

V is TRBV7-8 and J is TRBJ2-7; weak D call: TRBD2 (6 bases). CDR1 is SGHVS, CDR2 FQNEAQ, per germline. The CDR3 length is 14 residues. The V and J ends lost 2 bases and 0 bases respectively, with 8 bases between them. The CDR3 sequence is CASSLRGGSYEQYF. The CDR3 nucleotides are TGTGCCAGCAGCTTAAGGGGAGGCTCCTACGAGCAGTACTTC.

CDR3 DNA: TGTGCCTGGAGTCAAGTGTACAATGAGCAGTTCTTC. Translated, it gives CAWSQVYNEQFF. The genes are TRBV30 and TRBJ2-1; D gene unclear. Per the germline V gene, CDR1 is GTSNPN and CDR2 is SVGIG (reference sequence). V was cut by 2 bases and J by 4 bases, with 6 bases left in between. The length of the CDR3 is 12 residues. Together with reference TRBV30 and TRBJ2-1, the CDR3 gives the full variable domain: SQTIHQWPATLVQPVGSPLSLECTVEGTSNPNLYWYRQAAGRGLQLLFYSVGIGQISSEVPQNLSASRPQDRQFILSSKKLLLSDSGFYLCAWSQVYNEQFFGPGTRLTVL.

The V call is TRBV5-1, the J call TRBJ1-2; no reliable D call. The V end was cut by 4 bases, the J end by 6 bases, with 16 bases between. CDR3 length: 14 residues. Germline CDR1 reads SGHRS; CDR2 reads YFSETQ. The CDR3 nucleotides read TGCGCCAGCAGCGCCCAGGTGCGGTCAGATGGCTACACCTTC. This codes for CASSAQVRSDGYTF.

The V gene is TRBV2, the J gene TRBJ1-1, with D possibly TRBD1 on 6 matching bases. Deletions cut 7 bases from V and 3 bases from J, with 15 bases between. The CDR3 is 14 residues long. Per the germline V gene, CDR1 is SNHLY and CDR2 is FYNNEI. CDR3 sequence reads: CASIQQGGDTEAFF. As DNA, the CDR3 is TGTGCCAGCATTCAACAGGGTGGGGACACTGAAGCTTTCTTT.

J is TRBJ2-4 and V is TRBV4-1; 8 nucleotides align to TRBD1. CDR1 is MGHRA and CDR2 is YSYEKL in the germline V gene. The CDR3 length is 17 residues. The V segment lost 0 bases and the J segment 6 bases; nucleotides outside the gene matches: 10. CDR3 sequence: CASSQDLRQGILNIQYF. CDR3 coding DNA: TGCGCCAGCAGCCAAGATCTTAGACAGGGGATTTTAAACATTCAGTACTTC.

V usage is TRBV5-1 and J usage is TRBJ2-7, with 7 bases fitting TRBD1. Trimming at V came to 4 bases and at J to 5 bases, leaving 9 bases not matched to a gene. Germline loops: CDR1 SGHRS, CDR2 YFSETQ. There are 14 residues in the CDR3. CDR3 DNA sequence: TGCGCCAGCAGCCCCCGGACAGGTTCAGACGAGCAGTACTTC. Protein sequence: CASSPRTGSDEQYF.

The chain uses TRBV25-1 and TRBJ1-1; D is possibly TRBD1 (5 bases). V was pared by 0 bases and J by 0 bases, with 14 bases between. Germline V gives CDR1 MGHDK, CDR2 SYGVNS. CDR3 length equals 17 residues. The CDR3 sequence is CASSEYANGGLNTEAFF. The DNA of the CDR3 is TGTGCCAGCAGTGAATATGCGAACGGGGGACTGAACACTGAAGCTTTCTTT.

This clone was counted a few times. The chain couples TRBV6-5 to TRBJ1-5; no definite D call. Germline lookup yields CDR1 MNHEY and CDR2 SVGAGI. The CDR3 is 14 residues long. The V end was cut by 4 bases, the J end by 3 bases, with 10 bases between. The CDR3 DNA reads as TGTGCCAGCAGTTCAGGACTGATCAATCAGCCCCAGCATTTT. Its protein product is CASSSGLINQPQHF.

This rearrangement joins TRBV4-3 to TRBJ2-7; 7 bases agree with TRBD1. Per germline, CDR1 LGHNA and CDR2 YSLEER. This CDR3 has 15 amino acids. J lost 8 bases, V lost 1 base, and 11 bases had no gene match. The CDR3 coding sequence is TGCGCCAGCAGCCAAGCTCATCCAGGGGGAGAAAAGCAGTACTTC. It translates to CASSQAHPGGEKQYF.

The chain combines TRBV5-1 with TRBJ2-5; D not certain. Germline V gene sequence: CDR1 SGHRS, CDR2 YFSETQ. CDR3 length equals 15 residues. With 1 base removed from V and 2 bases from J, the gap between germline ends came to 12 bases. The CDR3 sequence: CASSLTIYKQETQYF. CDR3 coding DNA: TGCGCCAGCAGCTTGACGATTTACAAGCAAGAGACCCAGTACTTC.

The chain joins TRBV29-1 to TRBJ2-1, with D possibly matching TRBD1 (5 bases). Per the germline V gene, CDR1 is SQVTM and CDR2 is ANQGSEA. V was trimmed by 5 bases and J by 8 bases, leaving 13 bases between them. This CDR3 region has 12 residues. This CDR3 is CSVRQGLHEQFF. The CDR3 nucleotides read TGCAGCGTTCGGCAGGGCTTACATGAGCAGTTCTTC.

The chain has TRBV29-1 and TRBJ2-7; possibly TRBD1 for D (5 bases). Germline V lookup: CDR1 SQVTM, CDR2 ANQGSEA. V lost 4 bases to trimming and J lost 4 bases, with 11 bases between them. The CDR3 runs 12 residues. In nucleotides, the CDR3 is TGCAGCGTTGTCTCAGGGCCTTACGAGCAGTACTTC. Translated, it gives CSVVSGPYEQYF.

The chain couples TRBV5-6 to TRBJ2-6; tentative D call: TRBD2 (6 bases). CDR1 and CDR2 from the germline V gene are SGHDT and YYEEEE. The CDR3 runs 16 residues. Trimming stripped 4 bases from V and 0 bases from J, with 11 bases between. The CDR3 region has the DNA TGTGCCAGCAGCCCCCCGGAGGGCTCTGGGGCCAACGTCCTGACTTTC. The encoded protein is CASSPPEGSGANVLTF.

The J gene is TRBJ1-1, the V gene TRBV6-1; 11 nucleotides agree with TRBD1. Germline CDR1 and CDR2: MNHNS and SASEGT. The CDR3 runs to 15 residues. V gave up 11 bases and J gave up 3 bases; unmatched junction bases: 11. Written as DNA, the CDR3 is TGTGCCGGATGGGACAGGGGGTCGGGGGACACTGAAGCTTTCTTT. Translated, it gives CAGWDRGSGDTEAFF.

The rearrangement links TRBV15 to TRBJ2-3, with 7 bases lining up with TRBD2. The CDR3 is made up of 15 amino acids. Trimming cost V 1 base and J 3 bases; bases outside gene matches: 4. Germline V gene data show CDR1 as LNHNV and CDR2 as YYDKDF (reference sequence). CDR3 sequence (DNA): TGTGCCACCAGCAGAGGCGGGGGTGGGACAGATACGCAGTATTTT. Encoded protein: CATSRGGGGTDTQYF.

V is TRBV5-5 and J is TRBJ1-1; D is ambiguous. The CDR3 covers 14 residues. V lost 4 bases and J lost 5, with 15 bases in between. CDR1 is SGHKS, CDR2 YYEKEE, per germline (reference sequence). The CDR3 protein is CASSPGKGWTEAFF. For the CDR3, the DNA is TGTGCCAGCAGCCCTGGCAAGGGTTGGACTGAAGCTTTCTTT.

The V gene is TRBV7-8, the J gene TRBJ1-2; 7 positions agree with TRBD1. The CDR3 sequence is 15 residues long. V gave up 0 bases and J gave up 2 bases; unmatched junction bases: 3. Germline V gene data show CDR1 as SGHVS and CDR2 as FQNEAQ. In nucleotides, the CDR3 is TGTGCCAGCAGCTTAGCGTGGGACAGCAACTATGGCTACACCTTC. Amino acid sequence: CASSLAWDSNYGYTF.

The CDR3 coding sequence is TGTGCCACCAGCATAGCGGGGGGCGGGGGGAATGAGCAGTTCTTC. It is translated as CATSIAGGGGNEQFF. The chain joins TRBV15 to TRBJ2-1; 10 nucleotides align to TRBD2. Trimming at V came to 4 bases and at J to 7 bases, leaving 7 bases not matched to a gene. In germline, CDR1 is LNHNV, CDR2 YYDKDF (reference sequence). The CDR3 is made up of 15 amino acids.

The chain has TRBV6-5 and TRBJ1-1; D might be TRBD1 (5 bases). V was cut by 4 bases and J by 5 bases, with 17 bases left in between. Germline V gene lookup returns CDR1 MNHEY and CDR2 SVGAGI. This CDR3 comprises 15 residues. The CDR3 spells CASSFMGSWGTEAFF. DNA for the CDR3: TGTGCCAGCAGTTTTATGGGGTCCTGGGGGACTGAAGCTTTCTTT.

This chain connects TRBV2 to TRBJ1-1; D is undetermined. The germline CDR1 and CDR2 sequences are SNHLY and FYNNEI. V was trimmed by 6 bases and J by 11 bases, leaving 22 bases between them. The CDR3 is made up of 14 amino acids. The CDR3: CASSDYLNLPGAFF. The CDR3 bases are TGTGCCAGCAGCGACTATCTAAACCTTCCCGGGGCTTTCTTT.